This passage covers 25 T cell receptor beta chains from one sample sequenced in a study of early T cells in non-severe SARS-CoV-2 infection. TCRdb recomputed calls from the 5' RACE reads with MiXCR, one row per CDR3 protein. This table has about 59,000 distinct CDR3 sequences, under 15% appearing once. This specimen consisted of whole blood, obtained at baseline. The receptors were gathered from an adult who was a healthcare worker with PCR-confirmed SARS-CoV-2 infection or an uninfected control (not recorded which).

This clonotype was seen only a few times. The chain has TRBV7-9 and TRBJ1-3; D is uncertain. The CDR3 covers 15 residues. The germline gives CDR1 SEHNR, CDR2 FQNEAQ (reference sequence). The V end lost 5 bases, the J end lost 6 bases, and 17 bases lay between the germline ends. CDR3 sequence: CASSPGNLEENTIYF. DNA for the CDR3: TGTGCCAGCAGCCCCGGGAATCTCGAAGAAAACACCATATATTTT.

This chain joins TRBV7-3 and TRBJ2-3; no clear D. V was pared by 1 base and J by 5 bases, with 4 bases between. This CDR3 is 12 amino acids long. The germline CDR1 and CDR2 sequences are SGHTA and FQGTGA. The DNA for the CDR3 is TGTGCCAGCAGCTTAATGGGAGATACGCAGTATTTT. Its translation: CASSLMGDTQYF.

This clonotype was seen only a few times. This chain links TRBV27 with TRBJ2-2; no firm D call. The CDR3 spans 17 residues. Per germline, CDR1 MNHEY and CDR2 SMNVEV (reference sequence). Between the trimmed V and J ends, which lost 4 bases and 3 bases, there was a span of 18 bases. The CDR3 nucleotides read TGTGCCAGCAGTTCGAGGATCCGAACGGGTTACACCGGGGAGCTGTTTTTT. This codes for CASSSRIRTGYTGELFF.

This clonotype has a count of ten or more. The chain has TRBV6-1 and TRBJ1-1, with 7 bases identical to TRBD1. Trimming at V came to 3 bases and at J to 0 bases, leaving 4 bases not matched to a gene. The CDR3 totals 15 residues. The germline gives CDR1 MNHNS, CDR2 SASEGT. CDR3 amino acids: CASSDWGQMNTEAFF. The CDR3 region has the DNA TGTGCCAGCAGTGACTGGGGACAGATGAACACTGAAGCTTTCTTT.

This clonotype was detected only a few times. V is TRBV15 and J is TRBJ2-1; D is possibly TRBD1 or TRBD2 (5 bases each). V shed 0 bases and J shed 6 bases, with 9 bases lying between them. From germline, CDR1 is LNHNV and CDR2 YYDKDF (reference sequence). The CDR3 runs to 14 residues. Here the CDR3 reads CATSREFGGNEQFF. The CDR3 DNA reads TGTGCCACCAGCAGAGAGTTTGGGGGCAATGAGCAGTTCTTC.

This clonotype was observed at least ten times. This chain links TRBV29-1 with TRBJ2-2; no definite D call. This CDR3 spans 13 amino acids. Germline V gene sequence: CDR1 SQVTM, CDR2 ANQGSEA. V lost 6 bases to trimming and J lost 5 bases, with 13 bases between them. The CDR3 sequence is CSVTYRSTGELFF. For the CDR3, the DNA is TGCAGCGTCACCTACAGATCAACCGGGGAGCTGTTTTTT.

This clonotype was counted at least ten times. The J gene is TRBJ1-5, the V gene TRBV6-6; D not resolved. The CDR3 extends over 15 amino acids. Germline CDR1 reads MNHNY; CDR2 reads SVGAGI (reference sequence). V gave up 2 bases and J gave up 1 base, with 9 bases separating them. In DNA, the CDR3 is TGTGCCAGCAGTTACGGGGTAGGGAGCAATCAGCCCCAGCATTTT. Its protein product is CASSYGVGSNQPQHF.

This clonotype was observed a few times. The J gene is TRBJ2-5, the V gene TRBV19; D is possibly TRBD1 (7 bases). CDR3 length equals 16 residues. Germline V gene sequence: CDR1 LNHDA, CDR2 SQIVND (reference sequence). V dropped 3 bases and J dropped 2 bases, with 16 bases sitting between them. CDR3: CASSIKGAGGQETQYF. The CDR3 DNA reads TGTGCCAGTAGTATCAAGGGGGCAGGAGGGCAAGAGACCCAGTACTTC.

The chain carries TRBV7-3 and TRBJ1-1, with a weak D call TRBD1 (5 bases). This CDR3 is 17 amino acids long. From germline, CDR1 is SGHTA and CDR2 FQGTGA. Trimming stripped 0 bases from V and 1 base from J, with 15 bases between. The CDR3 protein is CASSLTGQGRWNTEAFF. The DNA for the CDR3 is TGTGCCAGCAGCTTAACGGGGCAGGGCCGTTGGAACACTGAAGCTTTCTTT.

This clonotype was seen more than once but under ten times. The genes are TRBV7-8 and TRBJ1-1; tentative D call: TRBD1 (6 bases). Trimming removed 5 bases at V and 4 bases at J, with 14 bases between. Germline V lookup: CDR1 SGHVS, CDR2 FQNEAQ. The CDR3 spans 14 residues. CDR3 sequence: CASSLGGRGTEAFF. The DNA for the CDR3 is TGTGCCAGCAGCCTAGGGGGACGGGGCACTGAAGCTTTCTTT.

This clonotype has ten or more counts. The gene calls are TRBV7-3 and TRBJ2-1, with 8 bases fitting TRBD2. The V gene's germline CDR1 is SGHTA and CDR2 FQGTGA. Unmatched junction bases numbered 7, after V lost 5 bases and J lost 4 bases. CDR3 length equals 15 residues. CDR3 region: CASSHSGAEYNEQFF. The DNA for the CDR3 is TGTGCCAGCAGCCATAGCGGGGCCGAATACAATGAGCAGTTCTTC. Looking up the rest from reference TRBV7-3 and TRBJ2-1 gives the full variable domain: GAGVSQTPSNKVTEKGKYVELRCDPISGHTALYWYRQSLGQGPEFLIYFQGTGAADDSGLPNDRFFAVRPEGSVSTLKIQRTERGDSAVYLCASSHSGAEYNEQFFGPGTRLTVL.

As regards this clonotype: Sequence at one end of the junction differs from germline and may be a read error. The gene calls are TRBV7-3 and TRBJ1-6, with D hard to call. This CDR3 region has 13 residues. Germline CDR1 is SGHTA and CDR2 is FQGTGA. The CDR3 loop is CSSSSSNNSPLHF. CDR3 sequence (DNA): TGTTCCAGCAGCTCCAGTAATAATTCACCCCTCCACTTT.

This clonotype was seen at least ten times. V and J are TRBV7-3 and TRBJ2-2, with TRBD1 matching over 7 bases. The CDR3 spans 14 residues. The germline CDR1 and CDR2 sequences are SGHTA and FQGTGA. V shed 5 bases and J 5 bases; nucleotides not matched to a gene: 5. CDR3 nucleotides: TGTGCCAGCAGCCCGAACAGGGGTACCGGGGAGCTGTTTTTT. Translated: CASSPNRGTGELFF.

This clonotype was counted ten times or more. DNA of the CDR3: TGTGCCAGCAGCGTAGATGTGGTCGGGACTAGCGGGAGCGGTGAGCAGTTCTTC. As protein: CASSVDVVGTSGSGEQFF. The gene calls are TRBV9 and TRBJ2-1; TRBD2 agrees at 14 bases. CDR3 size: 18 residues. CDR1 and CDR2 (germline): SGDLS, YYNGEE. Trimming took 0 bases from V and 9 from J; bases not matched to a gene: 11. Together with reference TRBV9 and TRBJ2-1, the CDR3 gives the full variable domain: DSGVTQTPKHLITATGQRVTLRCSPRSGDLSVYWYQQSLDQGLQFLIQYYNGEERAKGNILERFSAQQFPDLHSELNLSSLELGDSALYFCASSVDVVGTSGSGEQFFGPGTRLTVL.

In its sample, this clonotype was seen a few times. V is TRBV7-6 and J is TRBJ2-5; no firm D call. CDR1 is SGHVS, CDR2 FNYEAQ, per germline. V shed 3 bases and J shed 6 bases, with 11 bases lying between them. The CDR3 has 13 residues. CDR3 sequence (DNA): TGTGCCAGCAGCTTCGGTCAGGAGAAGACCCAGTACTTC. Translated: CASSFGQEKTQYF.

J is TRBJ2-5 and V is TRBV12-3 or TRBV12-4, with 7 nucleotides matching TRBD1. The V and J ends lost 5 bases and 5 bases, in that order; junction bases with no gene match: 8. This CDR3 is built from 14 residues. DNA for the CDR3: TGTGCCAGCAGTGCGAAGGACAGGAAGGAGACCCAGTACTTC. Its translation is CASSAKDRKETQYF.

This rearrangement joins TRBV5-4 to TRBJ2-1; D gene unclear. V was clipped by 1 base and J by 0 bases, with 8 bases between them. In germline, CDR1 is SGHNT, CDR2 YYREEE (reference sequence). The CDR3 is 15 residues long. The chain's CDR3 is CASSLRRSSYNEQFF. The CDR3 region has the DNA TGTGCCAGCAGCTTGCGGCGGAGCTCCTACAATGAGCAGTTCTTC.

This clonotype was observed a few times. The chain recombines TRBV5-4 with TRBJ2-3; D might be TRBD2 (7 bases). From germline, CDR1 is SGHNT and CDR2 YYREEE (reference sequence). Trimming shortened V by 7 bases and J by 2 bases, and 17 bases separated the two germline ends. The CDR3 covers 15 residues. In DNA form, the CDR3 reads TGTGCCAGCGCCGTGAGGGGGGGGGTCACAGATACGCAGTATTTT. This translates into CASAVRGGVTDTQYF.

V and J are TRBV5-6 and TRBJ2-5, with a possible D match to TRBD2 (5 bases). From germline, CDR1 is SGHDT and CDR2 YYEEEE. The CDR3 totals 14 residues. The ends were cut back, 4 bases at V and 0 bases at J, with 10 bases in the middle. The CDR3 sequence: CASSPPGDQETQYF. CDR3 bases: TGTGCCAGCAGCCCACCCGGGGACCAAGAGACCCAGTACTTC.

CDR3 sequence reads: CSVDGSGELFF. The CDR3 DNA sequence: TGCAGCGTTGACGGGTCCGGGGAGCTGTTTTTT. The V gene is TRBV29-1, the J gene TRBJ2-2; no definite D call. The CDR3 extends over 11 amino acids. The germline gives CDR1 SQVTM, CDR2 ANQGSEA. V was trimmed by 3 bases and J by 6 bases, leaving 5 bases between them.

This clonotype was seen more than once but under ten times. This chain joins TRBV25-1 and TRBJ2-7; 7 bases fit TRBD1. The junction had 7 bases not matched to a gene; V was cut back by 5 bases and J by 3 bases. In germline, CDR1 is MGHDK, CDR2 SYGVNS. The CDR3 runs 14 residues. In DNA, the CDR3 is TGTGCCAGCAGTAGCGCGGACAGGTACTACGAGCAGTACTTC. The encoded protein is CASSSADRYYEQYF.

The chain links TRBV19 to TRBJ1-1; a weak D match, TRBD1 (5 bases). V lost 4 bases and J lost 5, with 20 bases in between. Germline values: CDR1 LNHDA, CDR2 SQIVND (reference sequence). The CDR3 length is 16 residues. The CDR3 sequence: CASSTSGGDWKTEAFF. The CDR3 DNA reads as TGTGCCAGTAGTACCAGCGGGGGGGACTGGAAGACTGAAGCTTTCTTT.

V is TRBV6-4 and J is TRBJ1-5; 8 bases match TRBD1. CDR3 length: 14 amino acids. V was clipped by 6 bases and J by 1 base; unmatched bases: 2. Per germline, CDR1 MRHNA and CDR2 SNTAGT. Here the CDR3 DNA reads TGTGCCAGCAGGGACAGGGACAGCAATCAGCCCCAGCATTTT. It yields the protein CASRDRDSNQPQHF.

This clonotype was seen only a few times. This chain uses TRBV5-1 with TRBJ2-5; possibly TRBD1 for D (6 bases). Germline V lookup: CDR1 SGHRS, CDR2 YFSETQ. The CDR3 covers 16 residues. V shed 4 bases and J shed 1 base, with 17 bases lying between them. The CDR3 loop reads CASSVNTGHIQETQYF. CDR3 coding DNA: TGCGCCAGCAGCGTGAATACGGGACACATCCAAGAGACCCAGTACTTC.

This clonotype was observed many times. The V gene is TRBV30, the J gene TRBJ1-5; D unclear. The CDR3 has 12 amino acids. The V gene lost 5 bases and the J gene lost 4 bases, with 9 bases spanning the gap. CDR1 GTSNPN and CDR2 SVGIG come from the germline V gene (reference sequence). DNA for the CDR3: TGTGCCTGGGACGGAGGGAATCAGCCCCAGCATTTT. Amino acid sequence: CAWDGGNQPQHF. Filled out from reference TRBV30 and TRBJ1-5, the complete variable domain reads SQTIHQWPATLVQPVGSPLSLECTVEGTSNPNLYWYRQAAGRGLQLLFYSVGIGQISSEVPQNLSASRPQDRQFILSSKKLLLSDSGFYLCAWDGGNQPQHFGDGTRLSIL.